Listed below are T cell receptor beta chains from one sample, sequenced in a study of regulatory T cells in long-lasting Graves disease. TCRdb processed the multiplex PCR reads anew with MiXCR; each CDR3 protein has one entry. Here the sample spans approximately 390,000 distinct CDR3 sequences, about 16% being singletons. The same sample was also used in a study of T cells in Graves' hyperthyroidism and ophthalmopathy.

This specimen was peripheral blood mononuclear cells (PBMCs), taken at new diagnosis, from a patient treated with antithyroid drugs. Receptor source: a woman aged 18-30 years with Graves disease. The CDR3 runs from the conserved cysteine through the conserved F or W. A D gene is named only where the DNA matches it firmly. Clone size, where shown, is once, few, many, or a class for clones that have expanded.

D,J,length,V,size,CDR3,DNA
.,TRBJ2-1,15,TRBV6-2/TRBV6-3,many,CASSYGSPDYNEQFF,TGTGCCAGCAGTTACGGGTCCCCGGATTACAATGAGCAGTTCTTC
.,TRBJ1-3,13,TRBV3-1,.,CASRVGSGNTIYF,TGTGCCAGCAGGGTTGGCTCTGGAAACACCATATATTTT
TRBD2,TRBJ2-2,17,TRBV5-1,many,CASSSIFLAGNTGELFF,TGCGCCAGCAGCTCAATTTTTCTAGCGGGGAACACCGGGGAGCTGTTTTTT
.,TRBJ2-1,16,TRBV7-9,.,CASSSRGAGFLNEQFF,TGTGCCAGCAGCTCGAGAGGGGCGGGATTTCTCAATGAGCAGTTCTTC
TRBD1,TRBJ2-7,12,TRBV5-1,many,CASGTGVLEQYF,TGCGCCAGCGGGACAGGGGTTCTCGAGCAGTACTTC
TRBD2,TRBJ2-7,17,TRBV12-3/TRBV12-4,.,CASSPPGLAGETWEQYF,TGTGCCAGCAGCCCCCCGGGACTAGCGGGAGAGACGTGGGAGCAGTACTTC
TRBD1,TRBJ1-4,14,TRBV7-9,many,CASSRTGGNEKLFF,TGTGCCAGCAGCAGGACAGGGGGAAATGAAAAACTGTTTTTT
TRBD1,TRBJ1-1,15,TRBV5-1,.,CASSLGGGRVTEAFF,TGCGCCAGCAGCTTGGGAGGGGGCAGGGTCACTGAAGCTTTCTTT
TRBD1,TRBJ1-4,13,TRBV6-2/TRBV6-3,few,CASSYRGREKLFF,TGTGCCAGCAGTTACAGGGGGCGCGAAAAACTGTTTTTT
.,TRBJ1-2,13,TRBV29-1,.,CSVPRGSLWGYTF,TGCAGCGTTCCACGCGGGAGCTTATGGGGCTACACCTTC
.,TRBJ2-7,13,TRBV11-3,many,CASSLDSNHEQYF,TGTGCCAGCAGCTTAGATTCAAACCACGAGCAGTACTTC
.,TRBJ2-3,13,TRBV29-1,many,CSVDGPRTDTQYF,TGCAGCGTTGACGGTCCTCGCACAGATACGCAGTATTTT
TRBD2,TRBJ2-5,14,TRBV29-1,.,CSADLGGGQETQYF,TGCAGCGCTGACCTCGGGGGGGGCCAAGAGACCCAGTACTTC
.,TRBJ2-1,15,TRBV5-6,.,CASSPRGARIYEQFF,TGTGCCAGCAGCCCCCGTGGAGCAAGGATTTATGAGCAGTTCTTC
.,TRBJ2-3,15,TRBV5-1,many,CASSLGQTSQDTQYF,TGCGCCAGCAGCTTGGGTCAAACTAGTCAAGATACGCAGTATTTT
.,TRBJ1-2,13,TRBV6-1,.,CASSESLGLGYTF,TGTGCCAGCAGTGAGTCCCTAGGGCTTGGCTACACCTTC
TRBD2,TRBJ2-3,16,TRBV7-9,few,CASSRDRDYLIDTQYF,TGTGCCAGCAGCCGTGACCGGGACTACCTTATAGATACGCAGTATTTT
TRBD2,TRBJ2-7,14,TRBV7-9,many,CASSPRGRGDEQYF,TGTGCCAGCAGTCCTCGCGGGAGAGGCGACGAGCAGTACTTC
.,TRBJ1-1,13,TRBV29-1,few,CSLRDNRNTEAFF,TGCAGTCTCCGGGACAACCGAAACACTGAAGCTTTCTTT
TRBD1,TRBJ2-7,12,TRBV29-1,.,CSGDTGGYEQYF,TGCAGCGGGGATACAGGGGGCTACGAGCAGTACTTC
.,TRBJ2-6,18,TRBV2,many,CASSDPVELGSGANVLTF,TGTGCCAGCAGTGACCCAGTGGAGTTAGGGTCTGGGGCCAACGTCCTGACTTTC
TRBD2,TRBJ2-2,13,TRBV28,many,CASLLSGTGELFF,TGTGCCAGCCTACTTAGCGGGACCGGGGAGCTGTTTTTT
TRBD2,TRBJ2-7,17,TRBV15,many,CATSRAGGARVGYEQYF,TGTGCCACCAGCAGAGCGGGGGGGGCCAGGGTTGGCTACGAGCAGTACTTC
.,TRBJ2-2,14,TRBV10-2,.,CASSGRQSTGELFF,TGCGCCAGCAGTGGACGACAGAGCACCGGGGAGCTGTTTTTT
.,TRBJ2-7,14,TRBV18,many,CASSLNRDPYEQYF,TGTGCCAGCAGCTTGAACAGGGATCCTTACGAGCAGTACTTC
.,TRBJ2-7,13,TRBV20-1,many,CSARLLGGIGQYF,TGCAGTGCTAGGCTCCTAGGTGGGATAGGGCAGTACTTC